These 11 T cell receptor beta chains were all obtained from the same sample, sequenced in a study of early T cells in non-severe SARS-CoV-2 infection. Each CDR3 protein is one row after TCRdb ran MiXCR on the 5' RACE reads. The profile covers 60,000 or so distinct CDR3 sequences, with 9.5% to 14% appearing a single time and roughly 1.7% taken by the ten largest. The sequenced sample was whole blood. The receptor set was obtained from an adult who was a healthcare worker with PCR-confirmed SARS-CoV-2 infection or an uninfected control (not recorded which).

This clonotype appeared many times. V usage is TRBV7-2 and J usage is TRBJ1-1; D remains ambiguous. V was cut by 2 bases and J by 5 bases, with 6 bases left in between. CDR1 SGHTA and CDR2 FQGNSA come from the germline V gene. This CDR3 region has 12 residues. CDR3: CASSLMGTEAFF. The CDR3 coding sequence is TGTGCCAGCAGCTTAATGGGAACTGAAGCTTTCTTT.

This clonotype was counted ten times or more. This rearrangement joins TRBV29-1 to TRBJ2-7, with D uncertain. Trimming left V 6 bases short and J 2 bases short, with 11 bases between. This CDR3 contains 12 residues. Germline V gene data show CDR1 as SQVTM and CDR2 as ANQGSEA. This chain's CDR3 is CSVLTGPYEQYF. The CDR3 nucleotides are TGCAGCGTACTGACCGGACCCTACGAGCAGTACTTC.

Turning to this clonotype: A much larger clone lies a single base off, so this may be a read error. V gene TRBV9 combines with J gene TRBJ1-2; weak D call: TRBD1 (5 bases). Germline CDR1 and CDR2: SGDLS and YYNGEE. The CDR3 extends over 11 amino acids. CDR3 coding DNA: TGTGCCAGCAGCCGGGACGTGGGCTGCACCTTC. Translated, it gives CASSRDVGCTF.

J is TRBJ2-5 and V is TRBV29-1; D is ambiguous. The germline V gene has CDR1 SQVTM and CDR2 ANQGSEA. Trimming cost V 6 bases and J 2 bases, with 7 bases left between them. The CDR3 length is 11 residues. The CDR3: CSVWRQETQYF. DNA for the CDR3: TGCAGCGTGTGGCGGCAAGAGACCCAGTACTTC.

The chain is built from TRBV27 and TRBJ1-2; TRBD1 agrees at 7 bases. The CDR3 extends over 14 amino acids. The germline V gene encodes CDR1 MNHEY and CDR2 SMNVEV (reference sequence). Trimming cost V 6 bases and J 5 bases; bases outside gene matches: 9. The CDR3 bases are TGTGCCAGCAGACCACCGGACAGGATTTATGGCTACACCTTC. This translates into CASRPPDRIYGYTF.

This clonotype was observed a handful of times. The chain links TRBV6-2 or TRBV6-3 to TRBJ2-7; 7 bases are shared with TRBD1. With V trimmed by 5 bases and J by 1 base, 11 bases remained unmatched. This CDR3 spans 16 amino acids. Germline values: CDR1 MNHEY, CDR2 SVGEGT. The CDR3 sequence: CASSPRRTGLSYEQYF. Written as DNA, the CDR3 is TGTGCCAGCAGTCCCCGGAGGACAGGTCTGTCCTACGAGCAGTACTTC.

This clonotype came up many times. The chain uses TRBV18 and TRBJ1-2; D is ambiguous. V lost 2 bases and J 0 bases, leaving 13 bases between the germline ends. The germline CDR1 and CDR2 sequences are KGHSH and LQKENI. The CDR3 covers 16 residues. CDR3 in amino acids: CASSPGVGSANYGYTF. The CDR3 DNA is TGTGCCAGCTCACCAGGGGTCGGATCAGCTAACTATGGCTACACCTTC.

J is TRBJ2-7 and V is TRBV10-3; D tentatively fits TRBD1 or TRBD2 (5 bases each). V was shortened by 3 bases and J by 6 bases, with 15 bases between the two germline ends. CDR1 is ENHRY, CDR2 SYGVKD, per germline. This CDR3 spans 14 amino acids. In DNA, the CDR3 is TGTGCCATCAGTGAATTGTACGAGGGGAGCGAGCAGTACTTC. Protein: CAISELYEGSEQYF.

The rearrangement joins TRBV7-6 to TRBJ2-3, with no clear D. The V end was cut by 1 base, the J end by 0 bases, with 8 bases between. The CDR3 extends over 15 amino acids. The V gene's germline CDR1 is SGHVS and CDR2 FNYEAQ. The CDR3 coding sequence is TGTGCCAGCAGCTTAGGTCCTTCTAGCACAGATACGCAGTATTTT. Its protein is CASSLGPSSTDTQYF.

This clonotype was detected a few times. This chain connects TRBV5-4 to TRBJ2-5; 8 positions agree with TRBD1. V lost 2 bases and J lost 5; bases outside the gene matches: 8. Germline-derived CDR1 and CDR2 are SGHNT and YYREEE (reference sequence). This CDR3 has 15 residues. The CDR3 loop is CASSFDRGAGETQYF. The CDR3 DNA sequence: TGTGCCAGCAGCTTTGACAGGGGCGCCGGGGAGACCCAGTACTTC.

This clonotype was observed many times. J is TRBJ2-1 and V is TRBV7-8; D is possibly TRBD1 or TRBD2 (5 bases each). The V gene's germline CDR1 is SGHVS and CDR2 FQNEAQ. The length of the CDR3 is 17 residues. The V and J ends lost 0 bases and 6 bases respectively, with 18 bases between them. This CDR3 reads CASSLAQGMMGVNEQFF. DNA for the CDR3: TGTGCCAGCAGCTTAGCTCAGGGAATGATGGGGGTCAATGAGCAGTTCTTC.